Listed here are 30 T cell receptor beta chains from one sample, sequenced in a study of cytomegalovirus exposure and HLA in healthy donors. The study ran its PCR with 60 Vbeta and 13 Jbeta primers. The protocol was immunoSEQ multiplex PCR, while the TCRdb copy is restricted to in-frame clones and leaves out a portion. The repertoire has approximately 280,000 clones, roughly 88% of them found once; the top ten carry less than 4%. Material for sequencing was PBMCs. The source of these receptors is a man in his forties in good health and CMV-seropositive.

This clone was detected only a few times. V usage is TRBV28 and J usage is TRBJ1-1, with unresolved D. Germline CDR1 MDHEN, CDR2 SYDVKM. The length of the CDR3 is 13 residues. The germline V and J ends were trimmed by 4 bases and 5 bases, with 11 bases remaining between them. In nucleotides, the CDR3 is TGTGCCAGCAGTTCCGGAGGAGGGACTGAAGCTTTCTTT. Its protein product is CASSSGGGTEAFF.

This clone has a single count. This chain links TRBV27 with TRBJ1-1; D not resolved. CDR1 and CDR2 (germline): MNHEY, SMNVEV (reference sequence). Trimming took off 11 bases at V and 1 base at J, with 14 bases between the two ends. This CDR3 has 13 amino acids. The CDR3 sequence is CAGRERTNTEAFF. CDR3 DNA sequence: TGTGCCGGGAGGGAGAGGACGAACACTGAAGCTTTCTTT.

The rearrangement links TRBV6-1 to TRBJ1-3; 7 bases are a match to TRBD1. The ends lost 1 base at V and 0 bases at J; junction bases unmatched: 0. Germline lookup yields CDR1 MNHNS and CDR2 SASEGT. CDR3 length: 15 residues. This CDR3 is CASSEDRGSGNTIYF. For the CDR3, the DNA is TGTGCCAGCAGTGAAGACAGGGGCTCTGGAAACACCATATATTTT.

The V and J genes are TRBV7-2 and TRBJ2-7, with 13 nucleotides matching TRBD2. With V trimmed by 4 bases and J by 6 bases, 3 bases remained unmatched. CDR1 and CDR2 (germline): SGHTA, FQGNSA. This CDR3 has 14 residues. The CDR3 spells CASSWTSGRSEQYF. Here the CDR3 DNA reads TGTGCCAGCAGCTGGACTAGCGGGAGATCCGAGCAGTACTTC.

The chain is built from TRBV5-6 and TRBJ1-1; D uncertain. Germline V lookup: CDR1 SGHDT, CDR2 YYEEEE. This CDR3 has 12 amino acids. V lost 4 bases and J 10 bases, leaving 14 bases between the germline ends. The CDR3 DNA sequence: TGTGCCAGCAGCCCGCAACACAGTCGAGCTTTCTTT. Translated: CASSPQHSRAFF. Complete variable domain (other parts from reference TRBV5-6 and TRBJ1-1): DAGVTQSPTHLIKTRGQQVTLRCSPKSGHDTVSWYQQALGQGPQFIFQYYEEEERQRGNFPDRFSGHQFPNYSSELNVNALLLGDSALYLCASSPQHSRAFFGQGTRLTVV.

This clone was recorded many times. V gene TRBV5-4 combines with J gene TRBJ2-1; 9 positions agree with TRBD2. Losses at the gene ends were 4 bases for V and 6 bases for J; bases not matched to a gene: 14. There are 17 residues in the CDR3. Germline lookup yields CDR1 SGHNT and CDR2 YYREEE (reference sequence). CDR3 residues: CASSPSATSGGGNEQFF. The CDR3 nucleotides read TGTGCCAGCAGCCCGAGCGCGACTAGCGGTGGCGGCAATGAGCAGTTCTTC.

The chain is built from TRBV28 and TRBJ2-7, with 8 bases fitting TRBD1. There are 13 residues in the CDR3. Germline CDR1 and CDR2: MDHEN and SYDVKM. The V gene end was trimmed by 4 bases and the J gene end by 7 bases; junction bases not matched to a gene: 6. CDR3 sequence (DNA): TGTGCCAGCAGTTCGACAGGGGTGAGTGAGCAGTACTTC. Its translation is CASSSTGVSEQYF. The complete variable domain, with remaining parts taken from reference TRBV28 and TRBJ2-7, reads DVKVTQSSRYLVKRTGEKVFLECVQDMDHENMFWYRQDPGLGLRLIYFSYDVKMKEKGDIPEGYSVSREKKERFSLILESASTNQTSMYLCASSSTGVSEQYFGPGTRLTVT.

The gene calls are TRBV2 and TRBJ2-1; no definite D call. V was clipped by 6 bases and J by 0 bases, with 6 bases between them. The length of the CDR3 is 13 residues. The germline CDR1 and CDR2 sequences are SNHLY and FYNNEI. In DNA, the CDR3 is TGTGCCAGCAGCCTAGGCTCCTACAATGAGCAGTTCTTC. This translates into CASSLGSYNEQFF.

This rearrangement joins TRBV7-6 to TRBJ2-1; a possible D gene is TRBD2 (6 bases). The V gene's germline CDR1 is SGHVS and CDR2 FNYEAQ. V was cut by 5 bases and J by 6 bases, with 17 bases left in between. This CDR3 has 15 amino acids. CDR3 protein: CASSGTGTSLNEQFF. CDR3 DNA sequence: TGTGCCAGCAGCGGGACCGGGACTTCCCTCAATGAGCAGTTCTTC.

The chain carries TRBV29-1 and TRBJ1-1, with unresolved D. The CDR3 runs to 14 residues. The V gene's germline CDR1 is SQVTM and CDR2 ANQGSEA. Trimming stripped 3 bases from V and 2 bases from J, with 13 bases between. The CDR3 DNA reads TGCAGCGTTGATACTTGGCAGGAAAACACTGAAGCTTTCTTT. This sequence encodes CSVDTWQENTEAFF.

The chain links TRBV2 to TRBJ2-2; a weak D match, TRBD1 (5 bases). V lost 3 bases to trimming and J lost 16 bases, with 18 bases between them. The germline gives CDR1 SNHLY, CDR2 FYNNEI. This CDR3 is 13 amino acids long. This CDR3 reads CASSDRAFLGPFF. For the CDR3, the DNA is TGTGCCAGCAGTGACAGGGCGTTCCTCGGCCCGTTTTTT.

This chain links TRBV5-1 with TRBJ1-1, with TRBD1 as a possible D gene (5 bases). V was cut by 3 bases and J by 3 bases, with 9 bases left in between. CDR1 SGHRS and CDR2 YFSETQ come from the germline V gene. This CDR3 is 13 amino acids long. This chain's CDR3 is CASSSGRDTEAFF. The DNA of the CDR3 is TGCGCCAGCAGCTCGGGCAGGGACACTGAAGCTTTCTTT.

The chain employs TRBV4-3 and TRBJ2-7; the match to TRBD1 covers 7 bases. J was trimmed by 4 bases and V by 1 base; bases with no gene match: 7. Germline CDR1 and CDR2: LGHNA and YSLEER. There are 15 residues in the CDR3. Written as DNA, the CDR3 is TGCGCCAGCAGCCAAGGAGGGGGCTCAGGGTACGAGCAGTACTTC. The encoded protein is CASSQGGGSGYEQYF.

This clone showed up just a few times. The chain combines TRBV6-1 with TRBJ1-1, with 7 bases identical to TRBD1. V lost 3 bases and J lost 2; bases outside the gene matches: 9. CDR1 and CDR2 (germline): MNHNS, SASEGT. This CDR3 region has 16 residues. CDR3 protein: CASSDLKTGTNTEAFF. In nucleotides, the CDR3 is TGTGCCAGCAGTGACCTCAAGACAGGGACCAACACTGAAGCTTTCTTT.

This clone was detected once. J is TRBJ2-2 and V is TRBV2; 12 bases map to TRBD2. Germline trimming cut 6 bases from V and 2 bases from J; bases unmatched to any gene: 4. Germline CDR1 is SNHLY and CDR2 is FYNNEI. The CDR3 length is 16 residues. DNA for the CDR3: TGTGCCAGCAGGGCACTAGCGGGAGGAAACACCGGGGAGCTGTTTTTT. Translated, it gives CASRALAGGNTGELFF.

This chain uses TRBV6-1 with TRBJ2-7, with 8 bases aligning to TRBD1. The V gene's germline CDR1 is MNHNS and CDR2 SASEGT. CDR3 size: 16 residues. The V and J ends lost 4 bases and 4 bases, in that order; junction bases with no gene match: 12. CDR3 bases: TGTGCCAGCAGTGGGCTTTCCGGGACAGGCGGTTACGAGCAGTACTTC. This encodes CASSGLSGTGGYEQYF.

The rearrangement links TRBV18 to TRBJ1-1, with 9 nucleotides matching TRBD1. J gave up 5 bases and V 3 bases, and 10 bases lay outside the gene matches. There are 16 residues in the CDR3. Germline V gene lookup returns CDR1 KGHSH and CDR2 LQKENI. CDR3 in DNA: TGTGCCAGCTCACCTAGAGGGGGACAGGGAGAAACTGAAGCTTTCTTT. This translates into CASSPRGGQGETEAFF.

A word on this clone: A read error may produce the germline difference seen at one junction end. The rearrangement joins TRBV7-9 to TRBJ1-1, with TRBD1 as a possible D gene (6 bases). Germline V CDR1 and CDR2: SEHNR, FQNEAQ (reference sequence). This CDR3 contains 13 residues. CDR3 region: CSSSLGRGSEAFF. CDR3 coding DNA: TGTTCCAGCAGCTTAGGCAGGGGTTCTGAAGCTTTCTTT.

The CDR3 loop is CASSDNQQGLTEAFF. CDR3 sequence (DNA): TGCGCCAGCAGTGATAATCAACAGGGGCTCACTGAAGCTTTCTTT. The genes are TRBV10-1 and TRBJ1-1; 7 bases fit TRBD1. V dropped 3 bases and J dropped 4; count of bases not matched to a gene: 8. The length of the CDR3 is 15 residues. CDR1 is WNHNN, CDR2 SYGVQD, per germline (reference sequence).

This rearrangement joins TRBV19 to TRBJ1-2; no clear D. This CDR3 has 12 residues. Germline loops: CDR1 LNHDA, CDR2 SQIVND (reference sequence). Trimming pared 7 bases from V and 8 bases from J, leaving 14 bases between. CDR3 sequence reads: CASTRPEGGYTF. The CDR3 nucleotides are TGTGCCAGTACCAGACCCGAGGGAGGCTACACCTTC.

This clone was seen only once. The chain joins TRBV5-5 to TRBJ2-7; the match to TRBD2 covers 7 bases. Germline V gene data show CDR1 as SGHKS and CDR2 as YYEKEE (reference sequence). V dropped 0 bases and J dropped 0; count of bases not matched to a gene: 3. This CDR3 spans 15 amino acids. CDR3 loop: CASSLGLAVSYEQYF. The CDR3 coding sequence is TGTGCCAGCAGCTTGGGGCTAGCGGTCTCCTACGAGCAGTACTTC.

The sample holds a few counts of this clone. The chain carries TRBV7-6 and TRBJ1-1; 7 bases fit TRBD1. Germline V gives CDR1 SGHVS, CDR2 FNYEAQ. The CDR3 loop spans 15 amino acids. The J segment lost 4 bases and the V segment lost 6 bases, leaving 11 bases of the junction unmatched. CDR3 bases: TGTGCCAGCAGTCGAGGGGGCCAGGGTTTCACTGAAGCTTTCTTT. This translates into CASSRGGQGFTEAFF.

In this sample, this clone turned up a few times. V is TRBV7-6 and J is TRBJ1-1, with 7 bases lining up with TRBD1. Germline CDR1 and CDR2: SGHVS and FNYEAQ. The CDR3 consists of 12 residues. After removal of 2 bases from V and 7 bases from J, the junction contained 1 base not matched to a gene. CDR3 residues: CASSLWDSEAFF. The DNA of the CDR3 is TGTGCCAGCAGCTTATGGGACAGTGAAGCTTTCTTT.

The chain is built from TRBV29-1 and TRBJ2-3, with D maybe TRBD1 (5 bases). V was cut by 2 bases and J by 11 bases, with 23 bases left in between. Germline V CDR1 and CDR2: SQVTM, ANQGSEA. This CDR3 has 15 residues. CDR3 bases: TGCAGCGTTGAACCCACAGGTCCCATACGCAGGCGGCAGTATTTT. Amino acids: CSVEPTGPIRRRQYF.

This clone appeared once. The J gene is TRBJ2-3, the V gene TRBV6-5, with 8 positions matching TRBD2. J lost 0 bases, V lost 2 bases, and 1 base had no gene match. Germline CDR1 and CDR2: MNHEY and SVGAGI. This CDR3 contains 15 residues. CDR3: CASSYQRGSTDTQYF. The CDR3 DNA reads as TGTGCCAGCAGTTACCAGCGGGGGAGCACAGATACGCAGTATTTT.

This clone appeared a few times. The V and J genes are TRBV10-3 and TRBJ1-1; D unclear. Germline V gene sequence: CDR1 ENHRY, CDR2 SYGVKD. The CDR3 loop spans 13 amino acids. Trimming removed 2 bases at V and 8 bases at J, with 12 bases between. The DNA of the CDR3 is TGTGCCATCAGTGAGGGCGGCGTTGGAGAAGCTTTCTTT. Translation gives CAISEGGVGEAFF.

This clone has more than one count but fewer than ten. Other DNA sequences in this specimen translate into the identical CDR3. The chain combines TRBV5-5 with TRBJ2-3; 8 positions agree with TRBD2. The germline V gene has CDR1 SGHKS and CDR2 YYEKEE (reference sequence). V dropped 2 bases and J dropped 5; count of bases not matched to a gene: 1. The CDR3 contains 13 residues. CDR3 bases: TGTGCCAGCAGCTTTCGGGAGGGAGATACGCAGTATTTT. The encoded protein is CASSFREGDTQYF.

This clone has only one observation. The chain is built from TRBV6-6 and TRBJ2-7; 11 bases are shared with TRBD1. Unmatched junction bases numbered 6, after V lost 5 bases and J lost 3 bases. The CDR3 consists of 15 residues. Germline V gene lookup returns CDR1 MNHNY and CDR2 SVGAGI (reference sequence). CDR3 amino acids: CASSDPGTGGYEQYF. The CDR3 DNA sequence: TGTGCCAGCAGTGACCCGGGGACAGGGGGCTACGAGCAGTACTTC.

This chain connects TRBV4-1 to TRBJ2-3; 10 bases map to TRBD2. V shed 5 bases, J shed 6 bases, and the junction held 11 bases outside the gene matches. The V gene's germline CDR1 is MGHRA and CDR2 YSYEKL. The CDR3 is made up of 16 amino acids. The DNA of the CDR3 is TGCGCCAGCAGCTCATGGGCTAGCGGGAGTATTGATACGCAGTATTTT. Translating gives CASSSWASGSIDTQYF.

J is TRBJ2-1 and V is TRBV5-8; perhaps TRBD2 as D (6 bases). The CDR3 contains 16 residues. The V gene lost 10 bases and the J gene lost 0 bases, with 20 bases spanning the gap. Germline CDR1 is SGHTS and CDR2 is YDEGEE. CDR3 loop: CAAEGSGVYSYNEQFF. In DNA form, the CDR3 reads TGTGCCGCGGAGGGGAGTGGAGTTTACTCCTACAATGAGCAGTTCTTC.